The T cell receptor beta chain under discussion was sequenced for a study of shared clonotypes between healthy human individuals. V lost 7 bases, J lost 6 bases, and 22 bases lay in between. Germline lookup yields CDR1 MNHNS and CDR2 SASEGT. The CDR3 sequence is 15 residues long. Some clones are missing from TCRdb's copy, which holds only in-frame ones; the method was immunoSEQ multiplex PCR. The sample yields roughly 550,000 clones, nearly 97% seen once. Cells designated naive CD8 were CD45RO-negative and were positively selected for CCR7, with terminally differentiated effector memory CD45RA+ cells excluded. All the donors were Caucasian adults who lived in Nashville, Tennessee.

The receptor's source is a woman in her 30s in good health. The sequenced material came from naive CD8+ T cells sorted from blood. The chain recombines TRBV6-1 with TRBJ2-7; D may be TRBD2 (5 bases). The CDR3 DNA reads TGTGCCAGCAAGGCCCGAGGAGGACTTTACCCCGAGCAGTACTTC. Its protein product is CASKARGGLYPEQYF.